The 24 T cell receptor beta chains listed next were all sequenced from one sample in a study of neurological immune-mediated disorders. TCRdb re-analysed the 5' RACE reads in MiXCR, keeping a single row per CDR3 protein. The sample yields tens of thousands of distinct CDR3 sequences, around 14% seen once. Sample time point: longitudinal time-point 2. What was sequenced was PBMCs. The receptors were sampled from a female donor with HTLV-1-associated myelopathy (HAM/TSP).

This clonotype was counted at least ten times. The J gene is TRBJ1-6, the V gene TRBV7-8; D gene uncertain. The CDR3 consists of 19 residues. Trimming removed 1 base at V and 0 bases at J, with 16 bases between. Germline CDR1 is SGHVS and CDR2 is FQNEAQ. The CDR3 region is CASSLVGVLGSSYNSPLHF. The CDR3 DNA follows: TGTGCCAGCAGCTTAGTAGGAGTCCTGGGTAGCTCCTATAATTCACCCCTCCACTTT.

A note on this clonotype: This clone may be a read error of a much larger clone one base away. This sequence joins TRBV15 and TRBJ1-2; TRBD1 is a possible D gene (5 bases). Germline V gene sequence: CDR1 LNHNV, CDR2 YYDKDF (reference sequence). Between the trimmed V and J ends, which lost 0 bases and 6 bases, there was a span of 14 bases. The CDR3 extends over 15 amino acids. The CDR3 here is CATSRDPVGENGYTF. DNA for the CDR3: TGTGCCACCAGCAGAGATCCGGTGGGGGAGAATGGCTACACCTTC.

This clonotype was found many times. The V and J genes are TRBV5-6 and TRBJ2-1, with TRBD1 as a possible D gene (6 bases). The germline V and J ends were trimmed by 2 bases and 12 bases, with 12 bases remaining between them. Germline assignment: CDR1 SGHDT and CDR2 YYEEEE. CDR3 length: 12 amino acids. CDR3 region: CASSFDRFGQFF. The CDR3 DNA reads as TGTGCCAGCAGCTTTGACAGGTTTGGGCAGTTCTTC.

This clonotype has a handful of counts. The chain recombines TRBV6-5 with TRBJ2-7; D might be TRBD1 (5 bases). Looked up from germline, CDR1 is MNHEY and CDR2 is SVGAGI. The V gene lost 5 bases and the J gene lost 3 bases, with 11 bases spanning the gap. This CDR3 has 13 residues. Here the CDR3 DNA reads TGTGCCAGCAGTCCCCAGGGATACTACGAGCAGTACTTC. Protein product: CASSPQGYYEQYF.

The chain has TRBV6-5 and TRBJ2-7; D is unclear. The CDR3 is 16 amino acids. Per the germline V gene, CDR1 is MNHEY and CDR2 is SVGAGI. V gave up 0 bases and J gave up 2 bases, with 14 bases separating them. Written as DNA, the CDR3 is TGTGCCAGCAGTTACTCCTCTTCCCATGGGGCCTACGAGCAGTACTTC. Amino acids: CASSYSSSHGAYEQYF.

At least ten counts were recorded for this clonotype. The V gene is TRBV29-1, the J gene TRBJ2-7, with 9 bases that match TRBD1. The CDR3 has 17 amino acids. V lost 6 bases to trimming and J lost 0 bases; unmatched junction nucleotides: 15. Germline V gene lookup returns CDR1 SQVTM and CDR2 ANQGSEA. The CDR3 nucleotides read TGCAGCGTGGGGGGCTACAGGGGGCTTCCCCTCTCCTACGAGCAGTACTTC. Residues: CSVGGYRGLPLSYEQYF.

This chain uses TRBV30 with TRBJ1-1; TRBD1 matches at 9 bases. Germline V lookup: CDR1 GTSNPN, CDR2 SVGIG (reference sequence). This CDR3 spans 13 amino acids. Trimming took 8 bases from V and 4 from J; bases not matched to a gene: 8. The CDR3 is CAGTRDRATEAFF. DNA of the CDR3: TGTGCCGGTACTCGGGACAGGGCCACTGAAGCTTTCTTT.

This clonotype was seen at least ten times. The chain recombines TRBV12-3 or TRBV12-4 with TRBJ2-7, with a tentative D call TRBD2 (5 bases). V shed 2 bases and J shed 7 bases, with 12 bases lying between them. The CDR3 sequence is 13 residues long. CDR3: CASSLKGAWEQYF. The CDR3 DNA sequence: TGTGCCAGCAGTTTAAAGGGAGCCTGGGAGCAGTACTTC.

This clonotype was seen only a few times. The rearrangement links TRBV6-1 to TRBJ2-3, with 7 bases that match TRBD2. The CDR3 is made up of 14 amino acids. With 3 bases clipped from V and 2 bases from J, the junction kept 2 bases outside the gene matches. Germline V gene lookup returns CDR1 MNHNS and CDR2 SASEGT. The CDR3 sequence is CASSDGGVTDTQYF. Here the CDR3 DNA reads TGTGCCAGCAGTGATGGGGGGGTCACAGATACGCAGTATTTT.

Ten or more counts support this clonotype. The chain combines TRBV5-1 with TRBJ2-1, with TRBD1 matching 8 bases. The V and J ends lost 0 bases and 3 bases, in that order; junction bases with no gene match: 8. The CDR3 consists of 17 residues. The germline V gene encodes CDR1 SGHRS and CDR2 YFSETQ. CDR3 region: CASSLVQGTGNYNEQFF. Written as DNA, the CDR3 is TGCGCCAGCAGCTTGGTACAGGGGACAGGCAACTACAATGAGCAGTTCTTC.

This clonotype was detected many times. The rearrangement uses TRBV5-1 and TRBJ1-2; D may be TRBD1 (5 bases). V gave up 0 bases and J gave up 2 bases, with 20 bases separating them. CDR3 length equals 18 residues. Germline loops: CDR1 SGHRS, CDR2 YFSETQ. DNA for the CDR3: TGCGCCAGCAGCTTGGAGCCCCTCAGGCAGGGTCGAAACTATGGCTACACCTTC. It yields the protein CASSLEPLRQGRNYGYTF.

This clonotype was seen repeatedly, ten times or more. The gene calls are TRBV5-1 and TRBJ2-7; 12 bases are shared with TRBD2. Germline CDR1 reads SGHRS; CDR2 reads YFSETQ. V shed 4 bases and J 7 bases; nucleotides not matched to a gene: 3. CDR3 length: 13 residues. The CDR3 nucleotides read TGCGCCAGCAGCCTCGGACTAGCGGGGGAGCAGTACTTC. The encoded protein is CASSLGLAGEQYF.

This clonotype was detected many times. This rearrangement joins TRBV5-1 to TRBJ1-5; D not resolved. Germline-derived CDR1 and CDR2 are SGHRS and YFSETQ. Trimming shortened V by 0 bases and J by 3 bases, and 4 bases separated the two germline ends. The CDR3 consists of 13 residues. CDR3 amino acids: CASSLGANQPQHF. CDR3 nucleotide sequence: TGCGCCAGCAGCTTGGGTGCCAATCAGCCCCAGCATTTT.

At least ten counts were recorded for this clonotype. The gene calls are TRBV7-2 and TRBJ1-5; no clear D gene. The V end lost 3 bases, the J end lost 5 bases, and 8 bases lay between the germline ends. The CDR3 runs 13 residues. CDR1 and CDR2 from the germline V gene are SGHTA and FQGNSA. The CDR3 coding sequence is TGTGCCAGCAGCTTTAACATATATCAGCCCCAGCATTTT. It translates to CASSFNIYQPQHF.

In its sample, this clonotype was seen many times. The chain combines TRBV5-1 with TRBJ2-7, with D maybe TRBD1 (5 bases). Germline CDR1 and CDR2: SGHRS and YFSETQ. The CDR3 is 15 residues long. V lost 4 bases to trimming and J lost 4 bases, with 18 bases between them. CDR3 region: CASSPIISGSYEQYF. In DNA form, the CDR3 reads TGCGCCAGCAGCCCGATCATCTCAGGGTCATACGAGCAGTACTTC.

This clonotype has ten or more counts. This chain joins TRBV4-1 and TRBJ1-5; D ambiguous. V lost 4 bases and J lost 5, with 9 bases in between. The CDR3 covers 13 residues. The V gene's germline CDR1 is MGHRA and CDR2 YSYEKL. Here the CDR3 DNA reads TGCGCCAGCAGCCCCCTTAATGATCAGCCCCAGCATTTT. Its translation: CASSPLNDQPQHF.

The chain carries TRBV5-1 and TRBJ2-1; 7 nucleotides align to TRBD1. Germline CDR1 and CDR2: SGHRS and YFSETQ. This CDR3 has 15 residues. DNA for the CDR3: TGCGCAAACAGCATAGGGACAGCTACCTACAATGAGCAGTTCTTC. This codes for CANSIGTATYNEQFF.

This clonotype was recorded at least ten times. The chain couples TRBV5-1 to TRBJ1-1; tentatively, D is TRBD1 (6 bases). Trimming took 2 bases from V and 7 from J, leaving 15 bases between them. The germline CDR1 and CDR2 sequences are SGHRS and YFSETQ. The CDR3 loop spans 14 amino acids. The CDR3 DNA sequence: TGCGCCAGCAGCTTAAGTCAGGGGTCGAGTGAAGCTTTCTTT. Its translation: CASSLSQGSSEAFF.

In this sample, this clonotype turned up many times. The chain couples TRBV4-2 to TRBJ2-3; maybe TRBD2 (5 bases). This CDR3 comprises 17 residues. Germline CDR1 and CDR2: LGHNA and YNFKEQ. V was clipped by 0 bases and J by 1 base, with 14 bases between them. The CDR3 is CASSQDLGGRGTDTQYF. In DNA form, the CDR3 reads TGTGCCAGCAGCCAAGATCTTGGCGGGCGGGGCACAGATACGCAGTATTTT.

This clonotype was seen a few times. This may stem from a read error, because a much larger clone lies one nucleotide away. The chain joins TRBV6-6 to TRBJ2-5, with D perhaps TRBD1 or TRBD2 (7 bases each). This CDR3 region has 16 residues. Trimming cost V 6 bases and J 4 bases, with 21 bases left between them. CDR1 is MNHNY, CDR2 SVGAGI, per germline (reference sequence). CDR3 protein: CASSRRGGGGGETQYF. The CDR3 coding sequence is TGTGCCAGCAGCAGACGAGGGGGCGGGGGTGGAGAGACCCAGTACTTC.

This clonotype has at least ten counts. The chain combines TRBV5-1 with TRBJ2-3; 10 nucleotides align to TRBD1. The length of the CDR3 is 14 residues. After removal of 6 bases from V and 4 bases from J, the junction contained 5 bases not matched to a gene. Germline V lookup: CDR1 SGHRS, CDR2 YFSETQ. DNA of the CDR3: TGCGCCAGCATGCGGGACAGGGGAGCAGATACGCAGTATTTT. As protein: CASMRDRGADTQYF. Full variable domain (missing parts from reference TRBV5-1 and TRBJ2-3): KAGVTQTPRYLIKTRGQQVTLSCSPISGHRSVSWYQQTPGQGLQFLFEYFSETQRNKGNFPGRFSGRQFSNSRSEMNVSTLELGDSALYLCASMRDRGADTQYFGPGTRLTVL.

This clonotype was counted only a few times. The rearrangement uses TRBV2 and TRBJ2-4; 9 positions agree with TRBD2. Trimming removed 5 bases from V and 11 bases from J; junction bases left unmatched: 4. The CDR3 spans 12 residues. Germline loops: CDR1 SNHLY, CDR2 FYNNEI. CDR3 protein: CASSTTSGFQYF. For the CDR3, the DNA is TGTGCCAGCAGTACGACTAGCGGTTTTCAGTACTTC.

There are many counts of this clonotype. The rearrangement joins TRBV6-1 to TRBJ2-1, with D maybe TRBD2 (6 bases). CDR3 size: 16 residues. The germline V gene has CDR1 MNHNS and CDR2 SASEGT. Deletions cut 2 bases from V and 3 bases from J, with 14 bases between. The CDR3 DNA reads as TGTGCCAGCAGTGAACTACGGGGGACTTTCTACAATGAGCAGTTCTTC. This translates into CASSELRGTFYNEQFF.

This clonotype was observed many times. The genes are TRBV2 and TRBJ1-1; tentatively, D is TRBD1 (5 bases). CDR3 length: 13 amino acids. CDR1 is SNHLY, CDR2 FYNNEI, per germline. V was trimmed by 7 bases and J by 4 bases, leaving 13 bases between them. The CDR3 here is CASMAGPATEAFF. In DNA form, the CDR3 reads TGTGCCAGCATGGCAGGGCCCGCCACTGAAGCTTTCTTT.